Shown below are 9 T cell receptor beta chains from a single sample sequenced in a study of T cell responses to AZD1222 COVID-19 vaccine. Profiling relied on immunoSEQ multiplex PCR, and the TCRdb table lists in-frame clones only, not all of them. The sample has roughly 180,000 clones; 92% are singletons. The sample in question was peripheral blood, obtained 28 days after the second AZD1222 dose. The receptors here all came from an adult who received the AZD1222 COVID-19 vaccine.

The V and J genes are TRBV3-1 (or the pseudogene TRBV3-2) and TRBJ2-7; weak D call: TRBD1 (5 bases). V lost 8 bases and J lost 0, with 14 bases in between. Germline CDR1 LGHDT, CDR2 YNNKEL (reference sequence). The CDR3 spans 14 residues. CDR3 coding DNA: TGTGCCAGCTCCTTGAGGCAGGGCTCCTACGAGCAGTACTTC. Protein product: CASSLRQGSYEQYF.

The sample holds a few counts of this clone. The CDR3 sequence is CASSLYPVGTGGAIGELFF. CDR3 nucleotides: TGTGCCAGCAGTTTATACCCCGTGGGGACAGGGGGCGCCATCGGGGAGCTGTTTTTT. J is TRBJ2-2 and V is TRBV28; 12 positions agree with TRBD1. V lost 1 base and J lost 7; bases outside the gene matches: 13. Looked up from germline, CDR1 is MDHEN and CDR2 is SYDVKM. The CDR3 covers 19 residues.

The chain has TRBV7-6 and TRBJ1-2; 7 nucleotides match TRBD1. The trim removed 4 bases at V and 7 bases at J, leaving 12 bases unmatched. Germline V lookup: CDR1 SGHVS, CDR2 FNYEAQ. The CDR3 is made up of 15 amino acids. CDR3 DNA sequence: TGTGCCAGCAGCTCTCGGCTCGGGACAGTGAGTGGCTACACCTTC. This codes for CASSSRLGTVSGYTF.

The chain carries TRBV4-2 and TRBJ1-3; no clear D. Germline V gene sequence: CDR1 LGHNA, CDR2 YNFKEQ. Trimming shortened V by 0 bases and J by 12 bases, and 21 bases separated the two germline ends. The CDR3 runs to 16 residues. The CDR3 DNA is TGTGCCAGCAGCCAAGAAGCGGCTGGACGCGCATCTCTCATATATTTT. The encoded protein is CASSQEAAGRASLIYF.

In nucleotides, the CDR3 is TGTGCCAGTAGTATGGACAGTGCAACTAATGAAAAACTGTTTTTT. This gives the protein CASSMDSATNEKLFF. The gene calls are TRBV19 and TRBJ1-4; maybe TRBD1 (6 bases). V was clipped by 3 bases and J by 0 bases, with 8 bases between them. Germline CDR1 is LNHDA and CDR2 is SQIVND (reference sequence). The CDR3 has 15 amino acids.

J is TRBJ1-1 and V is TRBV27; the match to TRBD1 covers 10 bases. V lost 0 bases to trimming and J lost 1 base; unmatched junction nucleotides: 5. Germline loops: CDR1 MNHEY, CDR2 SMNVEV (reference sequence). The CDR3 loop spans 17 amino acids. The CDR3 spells CASSLSGTGARNTEAFF. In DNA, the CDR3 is TGTGCCAGCAGTTTATCGGGGACAGGGGCCCGGAACACTGAAGCTTTCTTT.

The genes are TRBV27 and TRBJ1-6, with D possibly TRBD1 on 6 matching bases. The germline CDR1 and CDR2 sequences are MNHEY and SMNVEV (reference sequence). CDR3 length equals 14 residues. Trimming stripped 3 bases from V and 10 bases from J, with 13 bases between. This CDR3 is CASSFRQGRSPLHF. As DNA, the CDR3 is TGTGCCAGCAGTTTTAGGCAGGGGAGATCACCCCTCCACTTT.

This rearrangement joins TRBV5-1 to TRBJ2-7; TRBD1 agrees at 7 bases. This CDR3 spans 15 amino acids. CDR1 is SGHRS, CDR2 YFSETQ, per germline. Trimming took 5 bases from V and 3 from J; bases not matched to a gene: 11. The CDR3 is CASRTRQGGSYEQYF. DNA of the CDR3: TGCGCCAGCAGAACCCGACAGGGCGGTAGCTACGAGCAGTACTTC. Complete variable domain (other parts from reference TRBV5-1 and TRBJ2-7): KAGVTQTPRYLIKTRGQQVTLSCSPISGHRSVSWYQQTPGQGLQFLFEYFSETQRNKGNFPGRFSGRQFSNSRSEMNVSTLELGDSALYLCASRTRQGGSYEQYFGPGTRLTVT.

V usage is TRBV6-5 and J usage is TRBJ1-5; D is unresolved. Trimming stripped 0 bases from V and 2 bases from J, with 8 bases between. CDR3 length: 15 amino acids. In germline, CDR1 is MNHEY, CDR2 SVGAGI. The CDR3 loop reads CASSYSYRRNQPQHF. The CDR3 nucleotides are TGTGCCAGCAGTTACTCTTACAGACGCAATCAGCCCCAGCATTTT.